This entry describes one T cell receptor beta chain. As yet, its antigen is unknown. This entry comes from a study of OX40 agonist ivuxolimab in advanced cancers. Study-level information: A male proportion of over 75% was recorded, with mean age approximately 57 years and range about 20 to 90. Two patients with cutaneous melanoma and one with hepatocellular carcinoma, three in total, showed partial responses.

Data came from immunoSEQ multiplex PCR; TCRdb stores just in-frame clones and leaves some out. In the table there are around 150,000 clones, 90% of which are singletons. Germline V gene data show CDR1 as SGHTA and CDR2 as FQGTGA. V lost 6 bases and J lost 5; bases outside the gene matches: 6. The CDR3 consists of 13 residues. Study-level findings and limits: Average numbers of expanded clones were greater in CD8+ T cells than in CD4+. Some patients who did not respond also had low normalized T-cell clonal expansion.

This specimen consisted of CD4+ or CD8+ T cells sorted from blood, obtained in a trial of the OX40 agonist ivuxolimab. The chain combines TRBV7-3 with TRBJ1-2; 7 nucleotides match TRBD1. The receptor comes from an adult with an advanced solid tumor such as melanoma, head and neck, liver or kidney cancer. CDR3 DNA: TGTGCCAGCAGTCCTGACAGGGAGTATGGCTACACCTTC. Its protein product is CASSPDREYGYTF.